This T cell receptor (beta chain) came from a study of beta chain features in type 1 diabetes. Study-level findings and limits: Shortening of TCRB CDR3s, moderate but significant, appeared in all four CD4+ subsets of Type 1 diabetes patients. Insertions were fewer and deletions more numerous at VDJ junctions in type 1 diabetes patients. Patients' naive, central memory and regulatory TCRB repertoires appeared more alike than those of healthy donors.

Every bit of the isolated RNA underwent reverse transcription, so sequencing read expressed TCRB transcripts. Naive, central memory and regulatory T cell samples yielded around 3.5 million reads on average. Sequencing used immunoSEQ multiplex PCR; TCRdb keeps in-frame clones, though not all of them. The sample yields some 150,000 clones, about 44% seen once. The CDR3 length is 15 residues. V was pared by 3 bases and J by 2 bases, with 4 bases of the junction left unmatched. Germline V gene data show CDR1 as MDHEN and CDR2 as SYDVKM. In the case of this clone: What it recognizes is unknown.

Sequencing used Tregs from blood. The chain has TRBV28 and TRBJ2-7; TRBD1 aligns across 10 bases. This receptor was identified in a man in his late teens or twenties in good health. CDR3 DNA sequence: TGTGCCAGCAGTTTGGGACAGGGGTTAACCTACGAGCAGTACTTC. Translated: CASSLGQGLTYEQYF.